This T cell receptor (beta chain) was sequenced in a study of regulatory T cells in long-lasting Graves disease. General study points: More public clonotypes were shared by persistent patients (around 3,000) than by new patients (roughly 870).

In building TCR beta libraries, iRepertoire HTBI primers were used together with Arm-PCR of CDR3 regions. TCRdb used MiXCR to reprocess the multiplex PCR reads, holding one entry per CDR3 protein. The sample consists of roughly 360,000 distinct CDR3 sequences, about an eighth of them appearing once. As for this clonotype: Its target is unknown.

The time point is: newly diagnosed GD, antithyroid drugs for less than 3 months. The TCR library was prepared using RNA isolated from PBMCs. Patients were enrolled at an endocrinology department in Xi'an, China. Per the germline V gene, CDR1 is SGHVS and CDR2 is FQNEAQ. This CDR3 is built from 14 residues. V dropped 6 bases and J dropped 3 bases, with 12 bases sitting between them. In addition, the sample was reused for a study of T cells in Graves' hyperthyroidism and ophthalmopathy. As that study records: First-round RT-PCR of the TCR CDR3 relied on the HTBI primer set. Appearing also in blood were most of the thyroid clonotypes expanded above 0.001.

This clonotype originated in a woman aged 18-29 years with Graves disease. The rearrangement uses TRBV7-8 and TRBJ1-5; D remains unclear. Sequencing was performed on peripheral blood mononuclear cells (PBMCs), taken at new diagnosis, from a patient treated with antithyroid drugs. The CDR3 reads CASSLPGDNQPQHF. The CDR3 coding sequence is TGTGCCAGCAGTTTACCGGGAGACAATCAGCCCCAGCATTTT.